Listed here is a single TCR beta chain. This record belongs to a study of shared clonotypes between healthy human individuals. Assay: immunoSEQ multiplex PCR; the TCRdb copy retains only in-frame clones and omits some. The table includes a few hundred thousand clones, roughly 84% detected once. Germline CDR1 is SGHRS and CDR2 is YFSETQ. The junction had 2 bases not matched to a gene; V was cut back by 2 bases and J by 2 bases. CDR3 length: 15 residues. Sequenced: memory CD8+ T cells sorted from blood. The subset is: CD45RO+ cells pooled with CCR7-negative TemRA cells. This receptor was taken from a man aged 18 to 30 in good health. The chain joins TRBV5-1 to TRBJ2-3; 10 bases match TRBD2. CDR3: CASSFGLADTDTQYF. The CDR3 region has the DNA TGCGCCAGCAGCTTCGGACTAGCGGACACAGATACGCAGTATTTT.